This is a list of T cell receptor beta chains from one sample in a study of blood T cell repertoires in COVID-19. The protocol was immunoSEQ multiplex PCR, while the TCRdb copy is restricted to in-frame clones and leaves out a portion. The sample carries about 83,000 clones, around nine tenths recorded once. The material sequenced was peripheral blood. The receptors come from a man in his sixties with acute or convalescent COVID-19. Each CDR3 is given with its conserved first and last residue. The D gene is left open where the match is weak. Not all rows give a size; the values are once, few, many and, for expanded clones, a class.

V,size,D,J,DNA,CDR3
TRBV15,.,.,TRBJ1-5,TGTGCCACCAGCAGAGATGGGCACCCAAATCAGCCCCAGCATTTT,CATSRDGHPNQPQHF
TRBV6-5,once,.,TRBJ2-5,TGTGCCAGCAGAAATAATCAGGGTTCCTGGGAGACCCAGTACTTC,CASRNNQGSWETQYF
TRBV28,.,.,TRBJ1-1,TGTGCCAGCAGTTTACAGAGGGCTGAAGCTTTCTTT,CASSLQRAEAFF
TRBV15,.,.,TRBJ2-7,TGTGCCACCAGCAGAGAGAAGGCAGGGGCCTTCTACGAGCAGTACTTC,CATSREKAGAFYEQYF
TRBV9,.,.,TRBJ2-1,TGTGCCAGCAGCGTAGCGACTAGTGTTCCCAATGAGCAGTTCTTC,CASSVATSVPNEQFF
TRBV19,.,.,TRBJ1-2,TGTGCCAGTAGTATAGGGCGGTATGGCTACACCTTC,CASSIGRYGYTF
TRBV9,.,.,TRBJ2-1,TGTGCCAGCAGCCCAGGTGGGGCAAGCAATGAGCAGTTCTTC,CASSPGGASNEQFF
TRBV15,.,.,TRBJ2-2,TGTGCCACCAGCAGGGATCCGGGACAATCGAACACCGGGGAGCTGTTTTTT,CATSRDPGQSNTGELFF
TRBV21-1,.,.,TRBJ1-4,TGTGCCAGCAGCAAAGACCGGGACACAGTCGACGAAAAACTGTTTTTT,CASSKDRDTVDEKLFF
TRBV18,.,TRBD1,TRBJ1-3,TGTGCCAGCTCACGGACAGGGACCGCTGGAAACACCATATATTTT,CASSRTGTAGNTIYF
TRBV5-4,few,.,TRBJ2-5,TGTGCCAGCAGCTTGGCCTCGGAGACCCAGTACTTC,CASSLASETQYF
TRBV5-4,once,.,TRBJ1-2,TGTGCCAGCAGCCCCGCCCCAGGGTTAGGCGGCTACACCTTC,CASSPAPGLGGYTF
TRBV30,once,TRBD1,TRBJ1-2,TGTGCCTGGAGCAATGGACAGGGGTCAGGGTATGGCTACACCTTC,CAWSNGQGSGYGYTF
TRBV5-1,.,TRBD1,TRBJ2-2,TGCGCCAGCAGACCTGGGACAGCCCTCACCGGGGAGCTGTTTTTT,CASRPGTALTGELFF
TRBV11-2,once,.,TRBJ2-7,TGTGCCAGCACCCCAAAAGAGCGGAAATCCTACGAGCAGTACTTC,CASTPKERKSYEQYF
TRBV5-1,.,.,TRBJ2-6,TGCGCCAGCAATGCGGGCCTCGACTCTGGGGCCAACGTCCTGACTTTC,CASNAGLDSGANVLTF
TRBV4-3,.,TRBD1,TRBJ1-2,TGCGCCAGCAGCCAAGATTGGATCAGGGGGCATGAGTACTACTATGGCTACACCTTC,CASSQDWIRGHEYYYGYTF
TRBV24-1,.,.,TRBJ2-1,TGTGCCACCAGTGATCGGGAGTTCAACAATGAGCAGTTCTTC,CATSDREFNNEQFF
TRBV4-1,once,.,TRBJ1-1,TGCGCCAGCAGCCAAGACCTCACCCGGGTGAGCACTGAAGCTTTCTTT,CASSQDLTRVSTEAFF